This record concerns one TCR beta chain sequence. The data belong to a study of CD8+CD57+ T cells in acquired aplastic anemia. Study as a whole: When averaged, DNA from sorted CD4+ and CD8+ cells came to around 3.1 ug.

This CDR3 contains 14 residues. The V gene lost 3 bases and the J gene lost 4 bases, with 12 bases spanning the gap. Germline V lookup: CDR1 LNHDA, CDR2 SQIVND (reference sequence). Profiling of TCR beta VDJ combinations and CDR3 sequences used genomic DNA as template. TCRdb redid the calling of the reads with MiXCR, one entry per CDR3 protein. Here the sample spans hundreds of thousands of distinct CDR3 sequences, under 80% being singletons. The TCR originated in a human donor in good health, serving as a control. Sequencing used sorted CD4+, CD8+, or CD8+CD57+ T cells (not recorded which) from PBMCs. The V call is TRBV19, the J call TRBJ1-2; D is undetermined. DNA for the CDR3: TGTGCCAGTAGTATCCTTGGGCAGCCCTATGGCTACACCTTC. Protein product: CASSILGQPYGYTF.